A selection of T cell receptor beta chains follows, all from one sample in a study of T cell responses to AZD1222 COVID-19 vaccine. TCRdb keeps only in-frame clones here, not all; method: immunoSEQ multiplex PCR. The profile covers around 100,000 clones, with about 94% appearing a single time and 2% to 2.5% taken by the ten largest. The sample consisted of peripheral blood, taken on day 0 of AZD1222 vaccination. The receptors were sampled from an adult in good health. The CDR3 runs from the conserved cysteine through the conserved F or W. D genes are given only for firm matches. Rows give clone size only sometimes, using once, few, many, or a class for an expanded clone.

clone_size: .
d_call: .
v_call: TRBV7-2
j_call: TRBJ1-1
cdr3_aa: CASSLTVMNTEAFF
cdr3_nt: TGTGCCAGCAGCTTGACAGTTATGAACACTGAAGCTTTCTTT

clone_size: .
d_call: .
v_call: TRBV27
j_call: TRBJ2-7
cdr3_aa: CASSSTGRGAYEQYF
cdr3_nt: TGTGCCAGCAGTTCAACAGGGAGGGGGGCCTACGAGCAGTACTTC

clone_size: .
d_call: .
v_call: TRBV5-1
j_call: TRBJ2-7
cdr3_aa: CASSNQARSTYEQYF
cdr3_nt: TGCGCCAGCAGTAATCAGGCCCGATCTACTTACGAGCAGTACTTC

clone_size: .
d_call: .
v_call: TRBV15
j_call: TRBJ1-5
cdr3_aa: CATSRADQPQHF
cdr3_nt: TGTGCCACCAGCAGAGCGGACCAGCCCCAGCATTTT

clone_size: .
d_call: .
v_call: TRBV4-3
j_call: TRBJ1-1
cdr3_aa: CASSQDLKRHLNTEAFF
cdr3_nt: TGCGCCAGCAGCCAAGATTTAAAGAGACATCTTAACACTGAAGCTTTCTTT

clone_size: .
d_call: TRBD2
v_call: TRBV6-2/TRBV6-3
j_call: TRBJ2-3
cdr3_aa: CASSYSGTSRTDTQYF
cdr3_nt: TGTGCCAGCAGTTACTCCGGGACTAGCCGAACAGATACGCAGTATTTT

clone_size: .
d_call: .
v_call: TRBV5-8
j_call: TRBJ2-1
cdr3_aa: CASNPLTRGNEQFF
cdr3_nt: TGTGCCAGCAACCCCTTGACCCGGGGCAATGAGCAGTTCTTC

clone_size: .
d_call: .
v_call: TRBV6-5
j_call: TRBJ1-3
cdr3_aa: CASSYGPDLSGNTIYF
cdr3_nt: TGTGCCAGCAGTTACGGACCAGATCTCTCTGGAAACACCATATATTTT

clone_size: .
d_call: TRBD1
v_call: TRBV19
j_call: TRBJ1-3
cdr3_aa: CASTTTGFSGNTIYF
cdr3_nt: TGTGCCAGCACAACGACAGGGTTCTCTGGAAACACCATATATTTT

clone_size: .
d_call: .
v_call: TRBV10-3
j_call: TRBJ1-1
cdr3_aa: CAISAARNGAEAFF
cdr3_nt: TGTGCCATCAGTGCCGCAAGGAATGGCGCTGAAGCTTTCTTT

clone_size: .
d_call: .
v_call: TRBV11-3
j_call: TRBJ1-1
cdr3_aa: CASSPRGRLNTEAFF
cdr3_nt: TGTGCCAGCAGCCCAAGGGGAAGATTGAACACTGAAGCTTTCTTT

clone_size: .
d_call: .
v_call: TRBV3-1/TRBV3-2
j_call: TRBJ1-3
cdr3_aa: CASSLWAALPGNTIYF
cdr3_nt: TGTGCCAGCAGCCTCTGGGCGGCCCTCCCGGGAAACACCATATATTTT

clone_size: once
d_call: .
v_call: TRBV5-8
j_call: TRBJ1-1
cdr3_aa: CASSRRTNTEAFF
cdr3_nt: TGTGCCAGCAGCCGACGGACAAACACTGAAGCTTTCTTT

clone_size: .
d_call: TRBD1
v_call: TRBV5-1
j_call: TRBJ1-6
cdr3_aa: CASSLDRDRGLSSPLHF
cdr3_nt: TGCGCCAGCAGCTTGGACCGGGACAGGGGGCTGAGTTCACCCCTCCACTTT

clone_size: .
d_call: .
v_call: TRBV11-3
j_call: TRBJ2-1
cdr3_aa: CASSPRAGSNNEQFF
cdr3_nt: TGTGCCAGCAGCCCCCGGGCGGGTTCGAACAATGAGCAGTTCTTC

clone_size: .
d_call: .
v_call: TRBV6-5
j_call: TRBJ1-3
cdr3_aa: CASSPGVPSGNTIYF
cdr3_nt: TGTGCCAGCAGCCCAGGGGTCCCCTCTGGAAACACCATATATTTT

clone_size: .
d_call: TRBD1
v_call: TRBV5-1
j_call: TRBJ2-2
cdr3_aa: CASIENRGSTGELFF
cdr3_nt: TGCGCCAGCATAGAGAACAGGGGTTCAACCGGGGAGCTGTTTTTT

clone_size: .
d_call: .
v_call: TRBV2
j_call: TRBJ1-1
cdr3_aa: CASTGEVTEAFF
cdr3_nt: TGTGCCAGCACAGGGGAAGTCACTGAAGCTTTCTTT

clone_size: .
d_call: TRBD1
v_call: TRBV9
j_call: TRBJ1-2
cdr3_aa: CASSVAGGDRNYGYTF
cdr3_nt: TGTGCCAGCAGCGTAGCCGGGGGGGACAGGAACTATGGCTACACCTTC

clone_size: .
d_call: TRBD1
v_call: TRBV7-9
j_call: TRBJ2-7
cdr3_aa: CASSLPGQLTGEQYF
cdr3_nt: TGTGCCAGCAGTCTACCGGGACAGTTAACCGGCGAGCAGTACTTC

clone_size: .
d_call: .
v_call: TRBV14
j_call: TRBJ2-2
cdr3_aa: CASSQGFGPDTGELFF
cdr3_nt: TGTGCCAGCAGCCAAGGTTTCGGGCCCGACACCGGGGAGCTGTTTTTT

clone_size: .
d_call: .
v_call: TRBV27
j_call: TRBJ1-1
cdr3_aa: CASRGIGRKEEAFF
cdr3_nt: TGTGCCAGCAGAGGGATCGGGCGGAAAGAGGAAGCTTTCTTT

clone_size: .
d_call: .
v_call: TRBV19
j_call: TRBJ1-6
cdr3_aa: CASSTRSWGSPLHF
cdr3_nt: TGTGCCAGTAGTACCCGTTCTTGGGGATCACCCCTCCACTTT

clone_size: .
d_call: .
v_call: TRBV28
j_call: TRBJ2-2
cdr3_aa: CASTLPGRGGELFF
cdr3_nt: TGTGCCAGCACCCTTCCCGGCCGGGGCGGGGAGCTGTTTTTT

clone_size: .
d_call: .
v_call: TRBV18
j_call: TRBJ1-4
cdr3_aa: CASSLSRDRNEKLFF
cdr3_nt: TGTGCCAGCTCACTAAGCCGGGACCGAAATGAAAAACTGTTTTTT

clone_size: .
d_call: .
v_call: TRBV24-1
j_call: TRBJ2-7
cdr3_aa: CATSERSATSEQYF
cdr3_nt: TGTGCCACCAGTGAAAGATCAGCCACCTCCGAGCAGTACTTC

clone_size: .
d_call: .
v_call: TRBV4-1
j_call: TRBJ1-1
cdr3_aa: CASSLWGVNTEAFF
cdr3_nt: TGCGCCAGCAGCCTATGGGGAGTGAACACTGAAGCTTTCTTT

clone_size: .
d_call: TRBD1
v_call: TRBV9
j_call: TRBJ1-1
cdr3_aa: CASSVGQGTEAFF
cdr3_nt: TGTGCCAGCAGCGTAGGACAGGGCACTGAAGCTTTCTTT

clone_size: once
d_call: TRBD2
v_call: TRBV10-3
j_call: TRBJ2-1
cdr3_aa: CAISERGGLSYNEQFF
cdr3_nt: TGTGCCATCAGTGAGCGGGGGGGACTCTCCTACAATGAGCAGTTCTTC

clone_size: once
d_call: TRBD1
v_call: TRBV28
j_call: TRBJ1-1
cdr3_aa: CASSFGDDRGHAFF
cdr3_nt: TGTGCCAGCAGTTTCGGAGACGACAGGGGTCACGCTTTCTTT

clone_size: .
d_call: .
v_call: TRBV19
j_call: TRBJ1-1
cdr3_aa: CASSIQNTEAFF
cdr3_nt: TGTGCCAGTAGTATACAGAACACTGAAGCTTTCTTT

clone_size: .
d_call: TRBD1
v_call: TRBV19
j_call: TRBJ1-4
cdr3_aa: CASSIGQGRRTNEKLFF
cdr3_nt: TGTGCCAGTAGTATCGGACAGGGACGAAGAACTAATGAAAAACTGTTTTTT

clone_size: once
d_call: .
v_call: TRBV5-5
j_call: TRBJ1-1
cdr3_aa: CASSLWGAEAFF
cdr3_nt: TGTGCCAGCAGCTTGTGGGGAGCTGAAGCTTTCTTT

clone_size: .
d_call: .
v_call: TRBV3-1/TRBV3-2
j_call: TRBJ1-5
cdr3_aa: CASSQRGDQPQHF
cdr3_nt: TGTGCCAGCAGCCAACGTGGGGACCAGCCCCAGCATTTT

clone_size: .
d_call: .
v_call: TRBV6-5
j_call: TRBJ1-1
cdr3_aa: CASSYLRGKGAFF
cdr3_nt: TGTGCCAGCAGTTACCTGCGGGGCAAGGGAGCTTTCTTT

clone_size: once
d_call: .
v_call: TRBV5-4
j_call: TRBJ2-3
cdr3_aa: CASSRSSSLVTDTQYF
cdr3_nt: TGTGCCAGCAGCCGATCCAGTAGCCTAGTAACAGATACGCAGTATTTT

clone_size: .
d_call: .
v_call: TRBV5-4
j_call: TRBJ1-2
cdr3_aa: CASSFPRDRPTNYGYTF
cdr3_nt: TGTGCCAGCAGTTTCCCCCGAGACAGACCTACTAACTATGGCTACACCTTC

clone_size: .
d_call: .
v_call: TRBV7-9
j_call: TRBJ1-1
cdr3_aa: CASSLAIGEAFF
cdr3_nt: TGTGCCAGCAGCTTAGCGATCGGTGAGGCTTTCTTT

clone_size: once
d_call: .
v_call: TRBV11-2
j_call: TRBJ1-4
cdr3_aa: CASSARGNEKLFF
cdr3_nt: TGTGCCAGCAGTGCCCGGGGCAATGAAAAACTGTTTTTT

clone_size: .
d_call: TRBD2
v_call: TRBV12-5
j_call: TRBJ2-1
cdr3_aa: CASGQGTNPYNEQFF
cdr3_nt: TGTGCTAGTGGTCAAGGGACTAACCCGTACAATGAGCAGTTCTTC

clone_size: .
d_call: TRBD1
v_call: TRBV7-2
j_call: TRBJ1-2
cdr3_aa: CASSLPFRDRFSLIF
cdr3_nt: TGTGCCAGCAGCTTGCCGTTCCGGGACAGGTTCTCGCTAATCTTC

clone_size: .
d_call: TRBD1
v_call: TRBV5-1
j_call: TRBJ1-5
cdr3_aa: CASSLTGGQPQHF
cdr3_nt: TGCGCCAGCAGCTTGACAGGGGGTCAGCCCCAGCATTTT

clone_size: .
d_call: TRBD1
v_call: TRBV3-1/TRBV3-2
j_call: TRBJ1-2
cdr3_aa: CASRSATGDYGYTF
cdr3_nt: TGTGCCAGCAGAAGCGCGACAGGGGACTATGGCTACACCTTC

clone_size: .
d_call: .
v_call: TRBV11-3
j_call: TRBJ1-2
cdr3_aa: CASSFRSPGISYGYTF
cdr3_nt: TGTGCCAGCAGCTTCAGAAGTCCGGGAATTAGCTATGGCTACACCTTC

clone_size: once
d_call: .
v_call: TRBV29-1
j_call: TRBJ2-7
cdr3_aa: CSVVTGTSYEQYF
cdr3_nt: TGCAGCGTTGTTACCGGGACTTCCTACGAGCAGTACTTC

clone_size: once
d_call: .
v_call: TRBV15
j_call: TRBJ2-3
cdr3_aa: CATSPSRGGTDTQYF
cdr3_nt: TGTGCCACCAGCCCTAGCAGGGGGGGCACAGATACGCAGTATTTT

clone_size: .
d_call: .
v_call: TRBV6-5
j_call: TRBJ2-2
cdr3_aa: CAASEGWATGELFF
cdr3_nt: TGTGCCGCCTCAGAGGGTTGGGCGACCGGGGAGCTGTTTTTT

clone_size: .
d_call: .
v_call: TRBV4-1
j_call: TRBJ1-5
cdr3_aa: CASSPRTVMSNQPQHF
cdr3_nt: TGCGCCAGCAGCCCGAGGACAGTTATGAGCAATCAGCCCCAGCATTTT

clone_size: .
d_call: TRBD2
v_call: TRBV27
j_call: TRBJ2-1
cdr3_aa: CASSLTGGGYNEQFF
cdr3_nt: TGTGCCAGCAGTTTAACGGGAGGCGGGTACAATGAGCAGTTCTTC

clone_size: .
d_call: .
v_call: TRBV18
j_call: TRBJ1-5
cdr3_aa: CASSPPSSNQPQHF
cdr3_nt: TGTGCCAGCTCACCACCTAGTAGCAATCAGCCCCAGCATTTT

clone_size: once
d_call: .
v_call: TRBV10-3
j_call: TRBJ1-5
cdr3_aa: CAISASGDQPQHF
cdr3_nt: TGTGCCATCAGTGCCTCGGGAGATCAGCCCCAGCATTTT

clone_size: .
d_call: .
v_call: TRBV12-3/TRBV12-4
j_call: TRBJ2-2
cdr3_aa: CASTRPTGELFF
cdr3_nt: TGTGCCAGCACCCGGCCCACCGGGGAGCTGTTTTTT

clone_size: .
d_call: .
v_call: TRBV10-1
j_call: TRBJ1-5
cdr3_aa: CASIGGTAPRGFSNQPQHF
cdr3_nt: TGCGCCAGCATCGGGGGAACGGCCCCCCGGGGGTTTAGCAATCAGCCCCAGCATTTT